A single sample is the source of the 14 T cell receptor beta chains below, sequenced in a study of CD8+CD57+ T cells in acquired aplastic anemia. Genomic DNA acted as the template from which TCR beta VDJ combination and CDR3 sequence profiling were carried out. MiXCR, applied by TCRdb to the reads, yields one record per CDR3 protein. The table has 150,000 to 170,000 distinct CDR3 sequences, just over 50% seen once. Sequenced patients had shown CD8+CD57+ cell expansion by flow cytometry. The source material was sorted CD4+, CD8+, or CD8+CD57+ T cells (not recorded which) from PBMCs. These receptors came from a human donor with aplastic anemia.

This chain connects TRBV7-2 to TRBJ2-1; possibly TRBD1 for D (5 bases). Looked up from germline, CDR1 is SGHTA and CDR2 is FQGNSA. This CDR3 is built from 15 residues. Trimming took 8 bases from V and 9 from J, leaving 23 bases between them. As DNA, the CDR3 is TGTGCCAGCGGCCGACAGCTTCCTAGTGGTGGTGAGCAGTTCTTC. Protein: CASGRQLPSGGEQFF.

This clonotype was recorded many times. The rearrangement uses TRBV7-2 and TRBJ1-5; perhaps TRBD1 as D (5 bases). The CDR3 sequence is 15 residues long. The V end lost 3 bases, the J end lost 0 bases, and 9 bases lay between the germline ends. Germline V lookup: CDR1 SGHTA, CDR2 FQGNSA. CDR3 loop: CASSFDRYSNQPQHF. Written as DNA, the CDR3 is TGTGCCAGCAGCTTCGACAGATATAGCAATCAGCCCCAGCATTTT.

Turning to this clonotype: A much larger clone differs from this one at a single base, so this may be a read error. The chain carries TRBV5-5 and TRBJ2-3, with D unclear. This CDR3 has 13 amino acids. The germline V gene has CDR1 SGHKS and CDR2 YYEKEE (reference sequence). CDR3 region: CASSLVGSDTHYF. The CDR3 DNA sequence: TGTGCCAGCAGCTTGGTGGGATCAGATACGCACTATTTT.

Here the CDR3 DNA reads TGTGCCAGTAAGGGTCCTAGCACAGATACGCAGTATTTT. It encodes CASKGPSTDTQYF. The chain links TRBV19 to TRBJ2-3; D is uncertain. V lost 7 bases, J lost 0 bases, and 8 bases lay in between. The germline gives CDR1 LNHDA, CDR2 SQIVND (reference sequence). The CDR3 loop spans 13 amino acids. Variable domain in full (rest from reference TRBV19 and TRBJ2-3): DGGITQSPKYLFRKEGQNVTLSCEQNLNHDAMYWYRQDPGQGLRLIYYSQIVNDFQKGDIAEGYSVSREKKESFPLTVTSAQKNPTAFYLCASKGPSTDTQYFGPGTRLTVL.

This clonotype rates as medium-sized. The V gene is TRBV9, the J gene TRBJ1-6; no definite D call. CDR3 length: 12 amino acids. The germline gives CDR1 SGDLS, CDR2 YYNGEE. The germline V and J ends were trimmed by 7 bases and 7 bases, with 9 bases remaining between them. The CDR3 region has the DNA TGTGCCAGCGGAGGAGCAAATTCACCCCTCCACTTT. Its translation is CASGGANSPLHF.

The chain joins TRBV2 to TRBJ1-2; D is possibly TRBD1 (5 bases). The V gene lost 4 bases and the J gene lost 3 bases, with 15 bases spanning the gap. CDR1 SNHLY and CDR2 FYNNEI come from the germline V gene. This CDR3 has 15 amino acids. The CDR3, as DNA: TGTGCCAGCAGTGGATCCGGGACGGACGACTATGGCTACACCTTC. Its protein product is CASSGSGTDDYGYTF.

This clonotype was seen only a few times. This chain links TRBV20-1 with TRBJ2-7; 7 nucleotides match TRBD2. The CDR3 is made up of 11 amino acids. The germline V gene encodes CDR1 DFQATT and CDR2 SNEGSKA (reference sequence). Trimming cost V 6 bases and J 5 bases; bases outside gene matches: 4. CDR3 amino acids: CSAAGRNEQYF. The CDR3 nucleotides are TGCAGTGCAGCGGGGCGTAACGAGCAGTACTTC.

Concerning this clonotype: It may be a read error: a sequence one base away is much more abundant. CDR3 DNA sequence: TGTGCCAGCAGCTACGGGGCGCATAACTATGGCTACACCTTC. Its translation: CASSYGAHNYGYTF. This chain joins TRBV5-5 and TRBJ1-2; a possible D gene is TRBD1 (5 bases). CDR3 length: 14 residues. V lost 3 bases to trimming and J lost 1 base, with 10 bases between them. Germline CDR1 and CDR2: SGHKS and YYEKEE (reference sequence).

The genes are TRBV20-1 and TRBJ1-3; TRBD1 might be the D (6 bases). The CDR3 has 17 amino acids. Germline V gene lookup returns CDR1 DFQATT and CDR2 SNEGSKA (reference sequence). V dropped 7 bases and J dropped 2 bases, with 24 bases sitting between them. CDR3 in DNA: TGCAGTGTCCCGACCCTTGAAACAGGGCGAGCTGGAAACACCATATATTTT. This codes for CSVPTLETGRAGNTIYF.

The chain recombines TRBV14 with TRBJ2-7, with 10 bases lining up with TRBD1. Germline values: CDR1 SGHDN, CDR2 FVKESK. The CDR3 extends over 14 amino acids. The V segment lost 8 bases and the J segment 2 bases; nucleotides outside the gene matches: 6. The CDR3 sequence is CASGAGTGAYEQYF. CDR3 sequence (DNA): TGTGCCAGCGGCGCCGGGACAGGGGCCTACGAGCAGTACTTC.

This clonotype was counted a few times. The chain uses TRBV15 and TRBJ1-4; D is possibly TRBD1 (6 bases). With 3 bases removed from V and 3 bases from J, the gap between germline ends came to 8 bases. CDR1 and CDR2 from the germline V gene are LNHNV and YYDKDF (reference sequence). This CDR3 comprises 14 residues. CDR3 protein: CATSRGQANEKLFF. In DNA, the CDR3 is TGTGCCACCAGCAGGGGACAAGCTAATGAAAAACTGTTTTTT.

This clonotype was detected many times. The rearrangement joins TRBV7-9 to TRBJ1-2, with TRBD1 as a possible D gene (6 bases). CDR1 SEHNR and CDR2 FQNEAQ come from the germline V gene (reference sequence). V shed 4 bases and J shed 8 bases, with 14 bases lying between them. The CDR3 is made up of 13 amino acids. CDR3: CASSWDIARGYTF. The CDR3 bases are TGTGCCAGCAGCTGGGACATAGCGAGAGGCTACACCTTC.

On this clonotype itself: A much bigger clone sits one base away, suggesting this may be a read error. The chain employs TRBV12-1 and TRBJ2-5. TRBV12-1 is a documented pseudogene. This CDR3 has 11 amino acids. The CDR3 nucleotides are TGTGCCAGCGCAGGAGAAGAGACCCAGTACTTC. Encoded protein: CASAGEETQYF.

This chain joins TRBV9 and TRBJ2-5; 11 bases are shared with TRBD2. Germline-derived CDR1 and CDR2 are SGDLS and YYNGEE. Trimming cost V 4 bases and J 2 bases; bases outside gene matches: 4. This CDR3 region has 15 residues. In nucleotides, the CDR3 is TGTGCCAGCAGCCCGGGACTAGCGGCACAAGAGACCCAGTACTTC. Amino acids: CASSPGLAAQETQYF.